Each of the 19 T cell receptor beta chains below was sequenced from the same sample in a study of blood T cells in healthy people across ages. It was with a sample-barcoded 5' primer and a J-beta primer mix that a second PCR of roughly 7 to 12 cycles was run. MiXCR, applied by TCRdb to the 5' RACE reads, yields one record per CDR3 protein. The sample shows some 900,000 distinct CDR3 sequences, under 35% of them seen only once. The sample comprised blood. All receptors derive from a woman at least 80 years old in good health.

Concerning this clonotype: The junction departs from germline at one end; a sequencing error may be responsible. V and J are TRBV4-3 and TRBJ2-3, with 9 bases lining up with TRBD2. Germline values: CDR1 LGHNA, CDR2 YSLEER. The length of the CDR3 is 17 residues. Written as DNA, the CDR3 is TGCGCCAGCAGCCAGGATACCCATAGCGGGGGCACAGATGCGCAGTATTTT. Amino acid sequence: CASSQDTHSGGTDAQYF.

A remark on this clonotype: A much larger clonotype is one base distant, so this may be a read error. The chain recombines TRBV6-6 with TRBJ2-1; tentatively, D is TRBD1 (5 bases). Gene TRBJ2-7 matches the end of the DNA better, so the J call may be wrong. CDR3 length: 15 amino acids. The germline gives CDR1 MNHNY, CDR2 SVGAGI (reference sequence). CDR3: CASSSFDSSYNEQYF. DNA of the CDR3: TGTGCCAGCAGTTCTTTCGACAGTTCCTACAATGAGCAGTACTTC.

This clonotype was found many times. The rearrangement uses TRBV18 and TRBJ2-7; D call uncertain. The CDR3 totals 15 residues. V was shortened by 4 bases and J by 0 bases, with 13 bases between the two germline ends. Germline loops: CDR1 KGHSH, CDR2 LQKENI. The CDR3 spells CASSRPGVNSYEQYF. In nucleotides, the CDR3 is TGTGCCAGCTCACGACCCGGCGTTAACTCCTACGAGCAGTACTTC.

This clonotype was counted many times. The genes are TRBV6-2 or TRBV6-3 and TRBJ2-1; the D gene is possibly TRBD2 (5 bases). V was clipped by 5 bases and J by 8 bases, with 16 bases between them. CDR3 size: 14 residues. In germline, CDR1 is MNHEY, CDR2 SVGEGT. CDR3 loop: CASSTSGLGDEQFF. CDR3 DNA sequence: TGTGCCAGCAGTACTTCCGGACTCGGGGATGAGCAGTTCTTC.

With respect to this clonotype: A much more abundant neighbour one base away suggests this may be a read error. J is TRBJ2-5 and V is TRBV20-1; 12 nucleotides match TRBD2. Germline V gene sequence: CDR1 DFQATT, CDR2 SNEGSKA (reference sequence). V was clipped by 5 bases and J by 5 bases; unmatched bases: 6. The CDR3 contains 14 residues. The CDR3 sequence: CSAPSGGARETQYF. The CDR3 coding sequence is TGCAGTGCTCCTAGCGGGGGGGCAAGGGAGACCCAGTACTTC.

The table lists this clonotype with a few counts. The DNA for the CDR3 is TGTGCCACCAGTGATTCTGATCTAGCGGGGCGGGGAAATGAGCAGTTCTTC. This encodes CATSDSDLAGRGNEQFF. The chain uses TRBV24-1 and TRBJ2-1, with 9 bases lining up with TRBD2. CDR1 is KGHDR and CDR2 is SFDVKD in the germline V gene. V dropped 2 bases and J dropped 7; count of bases not matched to a gene: 11. The CDR3 covers 17 residues.

This clonotype was observed at least ten times. The V call is TRBV6-5, the J call TRBJ1-5; 7 bases fit TRBD1. The germline V gene has CDR1 MNHEY and CDR2 SVGAGI. Losses at the gene ends were 5 bases for V and 7 bases for J; bases not matched to a gene: 11. This CDR3 comprises 15 residues. In DNA form, the CDR3 reads TGTGCCAGCAGTCTCCGACAGGGATTATCACAGCCCCAGCATTTT. Its translation: CASSLRQGLSQPQHF.

This chain links TRBV7-8 with TRBJ2-3; D may be TRBD2 (5 bases). The CDR3 is 13 amino acids. V was cut by 3 bases and J by 5 bases, with 9 bases left in between. The germline CDR1 and CDR2 sequences are SGHVS and FQNEAQ. CDR3 protein: CASSFSEGDTQYF. The CDR3, as DNA: TGTGCCAGCAGCTTTAGCGAGGGAGATACGCAGTATTTT.

This clonotype was seen ten or more times. The rearrangement links TRBV4-2 to TRBJ1-2; D gene uncertain. Trimming cost V 0 bases and J 8 bases, with 16 bases left between them. The CDR3 totals 15 residues. Germline assignment: CDR1 LGHNA and CDR2 YNFKEQ. The CDR3: CASSQDRPHITGYTF. As DNA, the CDR3 is TGTGCCAGCAGCCAAGACAGGCCTCATATTACGGGCTACACCTTC.

V is TRBV5-1 and J is TRBJ1-3; D ambiguous. This CDR3 has 14 residues. Trimming took off 4 bases at V and 2 bases at J, with 10 bases between the two ends. The germline gives CDR1 SGHRS, CDR2 YFSETQ. The CDR3 loop is CASSPATAGNTIYF. DNA of the CDR3: TGCGCCAGCAGCCCTGCGACGGCTGGAAACACCATATATTTT.

As to this clonotype: A much bigger clone sits one base away, suggesting this may be a read error. This rearrangement joins TRBV20-1 to TRBJ2-3; the D is unclear. The CDR3 sequence is 12 residues long. Germline V gives CDR1 DFQATT, CDR2 SNEGSKA (reference sequence). Trimming left V 6 bases short and J 8 bases short, with 15 bases between. The CDR3 nucleotides are TGCAGTGCCCCCCTCACGAGAAGTACGCAGTATTTT. Translating it yields CSAPLTRSTQYF.

The chain joins TRBV12-3 or TRBV12-4 to TRBJ2-3, with 10 nucleotides matching TRBD1. The CDR3 length is 16 residues. The trim removed 3 bases at V and 5 bases at J, leaving 8 bases unmatched. In nucleotides, the CDR3 is TGTGCCAGCAGTTTTCGACAGGGGGCGCGTCAAGATACGCAGTATTTT. It encodes CASSFRQGARQDTQYF.

This clonotype was detected ten times or more. The chain uses TRBV7-2 and TRBJ2-1; perhaps TRBD2 as D (6 bases). CDR3 size: 17 residues. Trimming cost V 2 bases and J 0 bases, with 14 bases left between them. The germline CDR1 and CDR2 sequences are SGHTA and FQGNSA. The CDR3 loop reads CASSLPHDGSSYNEQFF. CDR3 DNA: TGTGCCAGCAGCTTACCTCACGACGGGAGCTCCTACAATGAGCAGTTCTTC.

A word on this clonotype: One end of the junction varies from germline; a read error may be responsible. This chain connects TRBV7-2 to TRBJ1-1, with unresolved D. Germline V gives CDR1 SGHTA, CDR2 FQGNSA. There are 13 residues in the CDR3. CDR3: CPSSFLPSGEAFF. The CDR3 nucleotides read TGTCCCAGCAGCTTTTTGCCCTCAGGTGAAGCTTTCTTT.

On this clonotype itself: A read error may be the cause here, since a much bigger clone is one base away. The CDR3 does not close with the conserved phenylalanine or tryptophan, likely indicating a read error. The gene calls are TRBV2 and TRBJ2-1; 8 bases agree with TRBD1. Germline V gene data show CDR1 as SNHLY and CDR2 as FYNNEI. Trimming removed 7 bases from V and 6 bases from J; junction bases left unmatched: 8. The CDR3 runs 14 residues. The CDR3, as DNA: TGTGCCAGCATCGGGCAGGGGGCGTCCAATGAGCAGTTCGTC. Translation: CASIGQGASNEQFV.

This clonotype was found many times. The V and J genes are TRBV29-1 and TRBJ2-1; 8 nucleotides align to TRBD2. The germline CDR1 and CDR2 sequences are SQVTM and ANQGSEA. J was trimmed by 0 bases and V by 3 bases; bases with no gene match: 4. This CDR3 is built from 15 residues. The CDR3, as DNA: TGCAGCGTTGATGGCCGGGAGGGCTCCTACAATGAGCAGTTCTTC. Protein product: CSVDGREGSYNEQFF.

This clonotype showed up many times. The genes are TRBV6-2 or TRBV6-3 and TRBJ1-1; TRBD1 matches at 7 bases. With V trimmed by 8 bases and J by 12 bases, 15 bases remained unmatched. The germline CDR1 and CDR2 sequences are MNHEY and SVGEGT. This CDR3 comprises 13 residues. CDR3 nucleotide sequence: TGTGCCAGCTTAAGGCTAGGGACAGACGGGACTTTCTTT. The encoded protein is CASLRLGTDGTFF.

Only a few counts were recorded for this clonotype. This chain joins TRBV5-1 and TRBJ2-7; 15 bases line up with TRBD2. The trim removed 4 bases at V and 5 bases at J, leaving 7 bases unmatched. The CDR3 consists of 16 residues. Looked up from germline, CDR1 is SGHRS and CDR2 is YFSETQ. The CDR3 is CASSNGLAGGPNEQYF. CDR3 in DNA: TGCGCCAGCAGCAACGGACTAGCGGGGGGGCCGAACGAGCAGTACTTC.

This clonotype was counted many times. The CDR3 DNA sequence: TGTGCCAGCAGCCATAGTGGGGGTTCTGGCTACACCTTC. It specifies CASSHSGGSGYTF. This sequence joins TRBV7-9 and TRBJ1-2; TRBD1 is a possible D gene (5 bases). The ends were cut back, 5 bases at V and 7 bases at J, with 14 bases in the middle. The germline gives CDR1 SEHNR, CDR2 FQNEAQ (reference sequence). This CDR3 comprises 13 residues.